This T cell receptor beta chain is drawn from a study of blood T cells in healthy people across ages. Through a sample-barcoded 5' primer and a J-beta primer mix, a second PCR was run for roughly 6 to 11 cycles. MiXCR, applied by TCRdb to the 5' RACE reads, yields one record per CDR3 protein. The table includes roughly 1,800,000 distinct CDR3 sequences, roughly 50% detected once. Around 10 milliliters of peripheral blood were drawn from each donor. Germline assignment: CDR1 SGHAT and CDR2 FQNNGV. This CDR3 is 13 amino acids long. As to this clonotype: Its specificity is unknown. Germline and junction disagree at one end, which may indicate a read error.

Study-level findings and limits: Per-million-T-cell TCR beta diversity fell roughly linearly with age.

The V gene is TRBV11-2, the J gene TRBJ2-7; 8 positions match TRBD1. The source is a woman in her 40s in good health. Sequenced input: blood. CDR3 DNA: TGTGCCTGCAGCTTGACAGGGGACCACGAGCAGTACTTC. Its translation is CACSLTGDHEQYF. The variable domain in full, completed from reference TRBV11-2 and TRBJ2-7, reads EAGVAQSPRYKIIEKRQSVAFWCNPISGHATLYWYQQILGQGPKLLIQFQNNGVVDDSQLPKDRFSAERLKGVDSTLKIQPAKLEDSAVYLCACSLTGDHEQYFGPGTRLTVT.